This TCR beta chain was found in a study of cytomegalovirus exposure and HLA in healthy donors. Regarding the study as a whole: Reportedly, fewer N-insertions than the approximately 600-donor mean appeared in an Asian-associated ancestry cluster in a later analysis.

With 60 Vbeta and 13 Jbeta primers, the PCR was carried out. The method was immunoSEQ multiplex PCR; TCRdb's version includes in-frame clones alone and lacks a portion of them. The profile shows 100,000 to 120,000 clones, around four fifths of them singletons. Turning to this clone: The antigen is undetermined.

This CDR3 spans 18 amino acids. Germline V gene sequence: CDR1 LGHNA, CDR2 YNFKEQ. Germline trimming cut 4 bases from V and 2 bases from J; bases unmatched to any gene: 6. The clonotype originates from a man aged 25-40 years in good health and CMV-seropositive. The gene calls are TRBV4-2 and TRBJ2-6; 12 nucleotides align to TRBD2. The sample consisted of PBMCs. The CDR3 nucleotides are TGTGCCAGCAGCCTTCCTAGCGGGGGGGCCGCTGGGGCCAACGTCCTGACTTTC. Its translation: CASSLPSGGAAGANVLTF.